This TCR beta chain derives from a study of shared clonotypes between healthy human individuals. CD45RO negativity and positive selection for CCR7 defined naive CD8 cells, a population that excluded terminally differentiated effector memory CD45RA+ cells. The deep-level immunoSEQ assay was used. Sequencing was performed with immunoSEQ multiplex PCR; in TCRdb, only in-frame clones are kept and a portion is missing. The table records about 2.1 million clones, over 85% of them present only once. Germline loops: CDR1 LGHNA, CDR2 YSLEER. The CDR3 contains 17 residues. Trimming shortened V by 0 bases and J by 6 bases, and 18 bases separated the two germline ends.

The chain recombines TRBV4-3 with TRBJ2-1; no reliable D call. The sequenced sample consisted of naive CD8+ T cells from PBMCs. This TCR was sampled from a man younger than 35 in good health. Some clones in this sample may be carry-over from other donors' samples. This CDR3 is CASSQDRSTIGLNEQFF. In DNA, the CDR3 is TGCGCCAGCAGCCAAGATAGGAGCACTATCGGCCTCAATGAGCAGTTCTTC.